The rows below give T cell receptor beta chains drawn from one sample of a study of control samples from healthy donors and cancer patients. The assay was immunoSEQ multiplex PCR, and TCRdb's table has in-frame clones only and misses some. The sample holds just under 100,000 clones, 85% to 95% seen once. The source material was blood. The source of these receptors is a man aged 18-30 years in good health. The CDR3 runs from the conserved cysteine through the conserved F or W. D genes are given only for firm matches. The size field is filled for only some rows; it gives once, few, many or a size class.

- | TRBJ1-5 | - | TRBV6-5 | TGTGCCAGCAGACGGACAGAAGATCAGCCCCAGCATTTT | CASRRTEDQPQHF
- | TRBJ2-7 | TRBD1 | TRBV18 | TGTGCCAGCTCACCACCGACAGGGGCTTTGGAGCAGTACTTC | CASSPPTGALEQYF
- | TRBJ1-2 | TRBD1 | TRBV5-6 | TGTGCCAGTAGCACGGGATATGGCGGGACAGGGCCGGATGGCTACACCTTC | CASSTGYGGTGPDGYTF
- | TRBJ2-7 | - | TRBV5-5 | TGTGCCAGCAGCTTGGAGGCAGCAGTTGGCTACGAGCAGTACTTC | CASSLEAAVGYEQYF
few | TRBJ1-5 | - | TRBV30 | TGTGCCTGGAGTCTTGGCCGGTTGCAGCCCCAGCATTTT | CAWSLGRLQPQHF
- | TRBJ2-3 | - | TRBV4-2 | TGTGCCAGCAGCCCGCAAGGCCAGCGCGTAACCTATGCAACTAGCACAGATACGCAGTATTTT | CASSPQGQRVTYATSTDTQYF
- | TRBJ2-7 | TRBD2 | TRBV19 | TGTGCCAGTAGGGCTAGCGGGAGAATGGACGAGCAGTACTTC | CASRASGRMDEQYF
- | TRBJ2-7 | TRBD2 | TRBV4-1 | TGCGCCAGCAGCAGCGGGGAGGGATCCTACGAGCAGTACTTC | CASSSGEGSYEQYF
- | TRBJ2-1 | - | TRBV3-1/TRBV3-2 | TGTGCCAGCAGCCAGGAGATATCCTACAATGAGCAGTTCTTC | CASSQEISYNEQFF
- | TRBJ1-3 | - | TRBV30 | TGTGCCTGGAGTGGCCGCGGCACTGGAAACACCATATATTTT | CAWSGRGTGNTIYF
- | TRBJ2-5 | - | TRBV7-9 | TGTGCCAGCAGCTCCCGAGAAGAGACCCAGTACTTC | CASSSREETQYF
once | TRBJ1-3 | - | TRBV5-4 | TGTGCCAGCAGCACAGAAGGGGGAAGGGGTAACACCATATATTTT | CASSTEGGRGNTIYF
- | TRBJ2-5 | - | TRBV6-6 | TGTGCCAGCAGCTTCCGACAGGCCACGCTTGGGGAGACCCAGTACTTC | CASSFRQATLGETQYF
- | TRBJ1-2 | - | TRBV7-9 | TGTGCCAGCAGCCCGCAGGGTGGTAACTATGGCTACACCTTC | CASSPQGGNYGYTF
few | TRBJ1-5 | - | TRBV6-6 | TGTGCCAGCAGTTACTCGGGAGTAAATCAGCCCCAGCATTTT | CASSYSGVNQPQHF
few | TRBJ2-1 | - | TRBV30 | TGTGCCTGGGTCCAGTACAATGAGCAGTTCTTC | CAWVQYNEQFF
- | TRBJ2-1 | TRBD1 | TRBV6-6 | TGTGCCAGCAGTCCCGGACAGGAGTACAATGAGCAGTTCTTC | CASSPGQEYNEQFF
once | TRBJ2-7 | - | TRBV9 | TGTGCCAGCAGCTTGAGGGTCGAGCAGTACTTC | CASSLRVEQYF
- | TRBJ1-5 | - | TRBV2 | TGTGCTTCGAGGGGGGCCCCTCAGCCCCAGCATTTT | CASRGAPQPQHF
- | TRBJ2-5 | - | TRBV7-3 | TGTGCCAGCAGCTTAACGGGGGTCCGAGGCGAGACCCAGTACTTC | CASSLTGVRGETQYF
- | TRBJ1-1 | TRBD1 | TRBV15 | TGTGCCACCAGCAGAGTGACAGGGGGCGCCGGGGGCACTGAAGCTTTCTTT | CATSRVTGGAGGTEAFF
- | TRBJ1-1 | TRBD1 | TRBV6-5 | TGTGCCAGCAGCAACAGGGGGGTGAACACTGAAGCTTTCTTT | CASSNRGVNTEAFF
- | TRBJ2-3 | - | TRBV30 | TGTGCCTGGAGTGTACTGACCCACCCAGATACGCAGTATTTT | CAWSVLTHPDTQYF